This T cell receptor beta chain was sequenced for a study of blood T cell repertoires in COVID-19. Measured with immunoSEQ multiplex PCR; TCRdb has only the in-frame clones, and not every one. Of approximately 140,000 clones in the sample, about 86% are singletons; the top ten hold approximately 3.5%. Trimming removed 0 bases at V and 0 bases at J, with 6 bases between. The germline V gene has CDR1 SGHKS and CDR2 YYEKEE (reference sequence). CDR3 length: 15 residues. The sample taken for sequencing was peripheral blood. The origin of this receptor is an older man with acute or convalescent COVID-19. The chain uses TRBV5-5 and TRBJ2-2, with D perhaps matching TRBD1 (5 bases). For the CDR3, the DNA is TGTGCCAGCAGCTTGGGGACACCGAACACCGGGGAGCTGTTTTTT. The encoded protein is CASSLGTPNTGELFF.